What follows is one T cell receptor (delta chain) and its context. This clone showed up just a few times. Its target antigen remains unknown. Base qualities are not provided; no much larger clone lies one nucleotide away. The CDR3 spans 11 residues, from the cysteine through the phenylalanine. Only the CDR3 portion is preserved as DNA: 33 bases, with reading frame beginning at the first base. Receptor libraries were prepared by RT-PCR. To generate TCR cDNA, PBMC RNA underwent reverse transcription with SuperScript II using gamma-chain- and delta-chain-specific primers. After purification with AMPure XP beads, the cDNA was amplified and indexed with Illumina adapters using the Nextera XT Index Kit. gammadelta TCR libraries were sequenced on an Illumina MiSeq with a V2 300-cycle kit. In the source study's methods: Using MiXCR v2.1.12, CDR3 sequences were assembled, and reads were mapped onto D, J and V genes obtained from GenBank. VDJtools v1.2.1 was used to perform repertoire analyses of the CDR3 clonotypes. For TCRdb, the public reads were processed anew by CATT, and duplicate DNA sequences were folded into one row. These V and J calls are TCRdb output, not the study's own analysis. The sample includes 750 to 900 delta-chain clones, with about 14% observed a single time. The top ten clones comprise less than 10% of the sample.

The sample comes from a study of delta chains in infants with herpesvirus infections (dated 2023 in TCRdb). About the full investigation: A Ugandan infant birth cohort was prospectively followed from birth to characterize gammadelta T cell responses to primary cytomegalovirus (CMV) infection. The study looked for a public fetal Vdelta1/Vgamma8 gammadelta TCR clonotype in infants infected with CMV after birth. gammadelta TCRs were sequenced from PBMC of 18 CMV-infected infants (one congenitally infected) and 8 CMV-uninfected infants with enough sample available. Infant blood samples fell into approximate age groups of 1.5, 4, 8 and 12 months. The previously published Belgian fetal and cord blood gammadelta TCR data were not generated in this cohort and were added only for comparison. Study-wide findings and limitations: Of 15 to 20 CMV-infected infants, 4 carried the public Vdelta1 clonotype: three infants infected postnatally before 120 days of age and the congenitally infected infant. In CMV-uninfected infants, the public clonotype might still exist at levels below the detection limit. The frequency of the public clonotype among Vdelta1 cells appeared to be inversely correlated with age at infection and fell quickly, apparently not lasting beyond 2 to 3 months. The public clonotype was detected only at the first time point after infection and was not found in uninfected infants or in infants infected after 120 days. A small sample size and the lack of race- or environment-matched controls were noted by the authors, because CMV is acquired by nearly all Ugandans before adulthood.

Infants were enrolled after their mothers, pregnant women receiving prenatal care in Kampala, Uganda, were recruited, and documentation of maternal HIV status was required. Weekly visits were made to families, and infant clinical information, oral swabs and peripheral blood were collected beginning at 6 weeks of age and every 4 months thereafter. After blood was collected in heparin tubes, PBMC were isolated using Ficoll-Paque density gradient centrifugation and then cryopreserved. Without a V gene call, the J gene is given as TRDJ2. The clonotype comes from a human donor who was a Ugandan infant, either HIV-exposed or HIV-unexposed (not recorded which). Sequencing was performed on peripheral blood, taken at time point 1 of longitudinal follow-up. The CDR3 in this case is CASALTAQLFF. The sequence in DNA is TGTGCTAGTGCTTTGACAGCACAACTCTTCTTT.